This TCR beta chain is drawn from a study of cytomegalovirus exposure and HLA in healthy donors. Study at large: An early release of data contained some 80 million unique TCRs, which came from HLA-typed donors.

Study-level results: Cytomegalovirus status was reportedly diagnosed by the classifier with high sensitivity and specificity. Fewer N-insertions than the roughly 630-donor mean were reportedly shown by an Asian-associated ancestry cluster in a later analysis.

V lost 0 bases to trimming and J lost 4 bases, with 16 bases between them. This CDR3 has 16 amino acids. Germline assignment: CDR1 SGHRS and CDR2 YFSETQ. A multiplex PCR was run with 60 Vbeta primers and 13 Jbeta primers. TCRdb's table, derived via immunoSEQ multiplex PCR, lists solely in-frame clones and lacks some. Of about 120,000 clones in the sample, about 73% are singletons; the top ten hold 6% to 8%. Of note for this clone: Its specificity is not known.

The clonotype originates from a woman in her 40s in good health and CMV-seronegative. Input material: PBMCs. The rearrangement joins TRBV5-1 to TRBJ1-2; maybe TRBD1 (5 bases). The CDR3 here is CASSLGGAGYSYGYTF. In DNA, the CDR3 is TGCGCCAGCAGCTTGGGTGGGGCAGGGTACTCCTATGGCTACACCTTC. The complete variable domain, with remaining parts taken from reference TRBV5-1 and TRBJ1-2, reads KAGVTQTPRYLIKTRGQQVTLSCSPISGHRSVSWYQQTPGQGLQFLFEYFSETQRNKGNFPGRFSGRQFSNSRSEMNVSTLELGDSALYLCASSLGGAGYSYGYTFGSGTRLTVV.